This T cell receptor beta chain was recovered during a study of regulatory T cells in long-lasting Graves disease. Across the whole study: Those with persistent Graves' disease had received antithyroid drugs for over 5 years with positive TSH receptor antibodies. Study-wide findings and caveats: Between persistent patients, 2,500 to 3,500 public clonotypes were shared, exceeding the approximately 900 shared between new patients. TRBV28 was favored in persistent disease, as were TRBJ1-2 and TRBJ2-5.

This clonotype appeared many times. Antigen specificity is unknown. CDR1 SGHAT and CDR2 FQNNGV come from the germline V gene. There are 14 residues in the CDR3. V lost 5 bases and J 6 bases, leaving 14 bases between the germline ends. Noted time point: persistent/refractory GD, antithyroid drugs over 5 years with positive TRAb. There was RNA extracted from PBMCs, and the TCR library was made from it. Nine milliliters of peripheral blood went into EDTA tubes. Arm-PCR with iRepertoire HTBI primers amplified the CDR3 regions for these TCR beta libraries. TCRdb reprocessed the multiplex PCR reads with MiXCR, giving one entry per CDR3 protein. The sample includes hundreds of thousands of distinct CDR3 sequences, about 19% of them seen just once.

The TCR sequence derives from a female donor with Graves disease. This chain connects TRBV11-2 to TRBJ1-5, with D possibly TRBD1 on 5 matching bases. The sample in question was peripheral blood mononuclear cells (PBMCs), obtained when the disease was refractory, from a patient treated with antithyroid drugs. The CDR3 spells CASSRGGGGQPQHF. CDR3 bases: TGTGCCAGCAGCCGGGGTGGGGGGGGTCAGCCCCAGCATTTT.